Listed here are 11 T cell receptor beta chains from one sample, sequenced in a study of T-cell memory formation after mild COVID-19 (dated by TCRdb to the early 2020s). Receptor amplification or capture employed 5' RACE. The instrument given in TCRdb is Illumina NovaSeq 6000. The public sequencing data were trimmed at Q25 with fastp and processed into clonotypes with MiXCR by TCRdb, which kept only in-frame beta chains. Every CDR3 protein is listed once, alongside the most common genes and DNA of its rows. The sample yields tens of thousands of distinct CDR3 sequences; approximately 7% were counted once. The top ten clones comprise roughly 0.79% of the sample. Sequenced: PBMCs or a T cell subset sorted from them (not recorded which). The receptors stem from an adult who had mild COVID-19 (a few samples of this study predate the infection). The sample titles of this study are shuffled in the database, so cell type and time point are left out.

This clonotype was detected ten times or more. This chain connects TRBV19 to TRBJ2-5, with TRBD2 matching over 8 bases. The CDR3 extends over 16 amino acids. Trimming removed 5 bases from V and 5 bases from J; junction bases left unmatched: 13. Looked up from germline, CDR1 is LNHDA and CDR2 is SQIVND (reference sequence). CDR3 loop: CASSSSRRGRLETQYF. Written as DNA, the CDR3 is TGTGCCAGTAGTTCCAGCCGCCGCGGGAGGCTGGAGACCCAGTACTTC.

This clonotype has more than one count but fewer than ten. V gene TRBV7-2 combines with J gene TRBJ1-1; D remains unclear. Germline V gene lookup returns CDR1 SGHTA and CDR2 FQGNSA. This CDR3 is built from 12 residues. The V end was cut by 4 bases, the J end by 11 bases, with 14 bases between. CDR3 sequence (DNA): TGTGCCAGCAGCTCTCCCGCGCTTAGGGCTTTCTTT. It is translated as CASSSPALRAFF.

The table lists this clonotype with many counts. The chain recombines TRBV20-1 with TRBJ2-1, with 7 positions matching TRBD1. Germline CDR1 and CDR2: DFQATT and SNEGSKA (reference sequence). CDR3 length equals 16 residues. V shed 6 bases and J 0 bases; nucleotides not matched to a gene: 11. The CDR3 spells CSAHVDRTYSYNEQFF. In nucleotides, the CDR3 is TGCAGTGCCCACGTGGACAGGACCTACTCCTACAATGAGCAGTTCTTC.

The chain joins TRBV20-1 to TRBJ1-2; 11 positions match TRBD1. The CDR3 consists of 17 residues. V lost 0 bases and J lost 0; bases outside the gene matches: 6. In germline, CDR1 is DFQATT, CDR2 SNEGSKA (reference sequence). In DNA, the CDR3 is TGCAGTGCTAGAGATGGGACAGGGGGGATAGCTAACTATGGCTACACCTTC. Protein: CSARDGTGGIANYGYTF.

V and J are TRBV5-1 and TRBJ1-2; 12 nucleotides match TRBD1. CDR1 SGHRS and CDR2 YFSETQ come from the germline V gene. This CDR3 has 17 residues. V was clipped by 2 bases and J by 5 bases; unmatched bases: 10. The CDR3 sequence: CASSLSGTGGRGYGYTF. Here the CDR3 DNA reads TGCGCCAGCAGCTTATCCGGGACAGGGGGCCGTGGATATGGCTACACCTTC.

This chain connects TRBV6-5 to TRBJ2-4; 9 bases match TRBD2. The V gene end was trimmed by 8 bases and the J gene end by 2 bases; junction bases not matched to a gene: 10. This CDR3 comprises 16 residues. Germline assignment: CDR1 MNHEY and CDR2 SVGAGI. In DNA form, the CDR3 reads TGTGCCAGCCGTCGGGCGGGAGGGTTAACCAAAAACATTCAGTACTTC. As protein: CASRRAGGLTKNIQYF.

The chain links TRBV3-1 to TRBJ1-2, with TRBD1 as a possible D gene (5 bases). The CDR3 runs 13 residues. Trimming removed 0 bases at V and 5 bases at J, with 7 bases between. Germline CDR1 and CDR2: LGHDT and YNNKEL (reference sequence). The CDR3 DNA reads as TGTGCCAGCAGCCAAGATGGGGGGTATGGCTACACCTTC. This codes for CASSQDGGYGYTF. The variable domain in full, with the rest retrieved from reference TRBV3-1 and TRBJ1-2, is DTAVSQTPKYLVTQMGNDKSIKCEQNLGHDTMYWYKQDSKKFLKIMFSYNNKELIINETVPNRFSPKSPDKAHLNLHINSLELGDSAVYFCASSQDGGYGYTFGSGTRLTVV.

This clonotype was counted many times. This chain connects TRBV24-1 to TRBJ2-2; 8 bases agree with TRBD1. CDR1 and CDR2 from the germline V gene are KGHDR and SFDVKD. This CDR3 has 17 amino acids. Trimming at V came to 0 bases and at J to 2 bases, leaving 4 bases not matched to a gene. CDR3 DNA sequence: TGTGCCACCAGTGATTTGGGACAGGGTCGAAACACCGGGGAGCTGTTTTTT. This gives the protein CATSDLGQGRNTGELFF.

This clonotype was recorded many times. This chain joins TRBV7-9 and TRBJ2-5; D unclear. V was pared by 5 bases and J by 3 bases, with 13 bases between. The length of the CDR3 is 14 residues. Germline V gene sequence: CDR1 SEHNR, CDR2 FQNEAQ (reference sequence). The CDR3, as DNA: TGTGCCAGCAGCCGGAAGGCGGTCGAAGAGACCCAGTACTTC. This translates into CASSRKAVEETQYF.

This clonotype has just a few counts. This chain joins TRBV30 and TRBJ1-2; no clear D. CDR3 length equals 11 residues. V was shortened by 5 bases and J by 4 bases, with 8 bases between the two germline ends. CDR1 GTSNPN and CDR2 SVGIG come from the germline V gene (reference sequence). The CDR3 region is CAWVETYGYTF. CDR3 DNA: TGTGCCTGGGTGGAAACCTATGGCTACACCTTC.

Turning to this clonotype: This may stem from a read error, because a much larger clone lies one nucleotide away. The V gene is TRBV6-5, the J gene TRBJ1-2, with 10 bases lining up with TRBD1. The germline CDR1 and CDR2 sequences are MNHEY and SVGAGI. This CDR3 spans 16 amino acids. V shed 4 bases, J shed 9 bases, and the junction held 14 bases outside the gene matches. In DNA form, the CDR3 reads TGTGCCAGCAGTTCACGGACAGGGGGTTTAGGAGAATGCTACACCTTC. It translates to CASSSRTGGLGECYTF.